The next 16 T cell receptor beta chains were all read from a single sample in a study of blood T cell repertoires in COVID-19 (dated by TCRdb to the early 2020s). Library preparation was by the immunoSEQ multiplex PCR assay. This is the immuneACCESS table as TCRdb keeps it, with only in-frame sequences that have V and J called. A part of the clones is gone; compared with another copy, unresolved V genes explain less than half, and the rest is unexplained. Here the sample has under 70,000 clones; roughly nine tenths occur a single time. The ten largest make up around 7.3% of the sample. The sequenced sample was peripheral blood. Receptors were obtained from a woman aged 60-75 years with active or convalescent COVID-19.

The chain carries TRBV28 and TRBJ1-1; 8 positions agree with TRBD1. This CDR3 is built from 19 residues. V was pared by 6 bases and J by 3 bases, with 21 bases of the junction left unmatched. Germline lookup yields CDR1 MDHEN and CDR2 SYDVKM. This CDR3 is CASSLLMTGRGLLDTEAFF. Here the CDR3 DNA reads TGTGCCAGCAGCTTACTGATGACAGGCAGGGGGCTGCTGGACACTGAAGCTTTCTTT. The variable domain in full, completed from reference TRBV28 and TRBJ1-1, reads DVKVTQSSRYLVKRTGEKVFLECVQDMDHENMFWYRQDPGLGLRLIYFSYDVKMKEKGDIPEGYSVSREKKERFSLILESASTNQTSMYLCASSLLMTGRGLLDTEAFFGQGTRLTVV.

The chain joins TRBV15 to TRBJ1-3, with 7 bases aligning to TRBD1. CDR3 length: 19 amino acids. V trimming: 5 bases; J trimming: 2 bases; junction bases outside the gene matches: 18. Germline values: CDR1 LNHNV, CDR2 YYDKDF (reference sequence). CDR3 sequence reads: CATSPHPDRSSLAGNTIYF. CDR3 nucleotides: TGTGCCACCAGCCCACACCCGGACAGGTCGTCGCTGGCTGGAAACACCATATATTTT.

CDR3: CASLNRDVDYEQYF. CDR3 DNA: TGTGCCAGCCTGAACCGGGATGTTGACTACGAGCAGTACTTC. V usage is TRBV28 and J usage is TRBJ2-7, with D possibly matching TRBD2 (5 bases). The CDR3 loop spans 14 amino acids. In germline, CDR1 is MDHEN, CDR2 SYDVKM. The V gene lost 8 bases and the J gene lost 3 bases, with 17 bases spanning the gap.

This clone was seen only once. The chain combines TRBV3-1 (or the pseudogene TRBV3-2) with TRBJ2-5, with TRBD1 as a possible D gene (5 bases). The CDR3 sequence is 16 residues long. The germline CDR1 and CDR2 sequences are LGHDT and YNNKEL (reference sequence). The V and J ends lost 1 base and 2 bases respectively, with 14 bases between them. Written as DNA, the CDR3 is TGTGCCAGCAGCCAAGGGACACCGGGTTTGCAAGAGACCCAGTACTTC. Translated, it gives CASSQGTPGLQETQYF.

With regard to this clone: An end of the junction does not agree with germline; a read error may underlie this. The J gene is TRBJ1-5, the V gene TRBV6-1; no reliable D call. The CDR3 has 15 residues. CDR1 is MNHNS and CDR2 is SASEGT in the germline V gene. The CDR3 loop is CASREEAYSNQPQHF. The CDR3, as DNA: TGTGCCAGCAGGGAAGAAGCTTATAGCAATCAGCCCCAGCATTTT.

The rearrangement uses TRBV7-2 and TRBJ2-7, with 7 bases aligning to TRBD1. V was clipped by 5 bases and J by 6 bases; unmatched bases: 10. In germline, CDR1 is SGHTA, CDR2 FQGNSA. CDR3 length: 14 residues. The CDR3 reads CASSPLGQDSEQYF. CDR3 coding DNA: TGTGCCAGCAGCCCACTAGGACAGGACTCCGAGCAGTACTTC.

The chain uses TRBV19 and TRBJ1-1; D unresolved. V was trimmed by 6 bases and J by 7 bases, leaving 12 bases between them. This CDR3 is built from 12 residues. CDR1 LNHDA and CDR2 SQIVND come from the germline V gene (reference sequence). The CDR3 here is CASSIREFEAFF. CDR3 DNA sequence: TGTGCCAGTAGCATACGGGAATTTGAAGCTTTCTTT.

This clone was recorded once. The chain is built from TRBV7-9 and TRBJ2-7; 9 nucleotides align to TRBD1. The germline V gene encodes CDR1 SEHNR and CDR2 FQNEAQ (reference sequence). The CDR3 loop spans 19 amino acids. V was clipped by 5 bases and J by 0 bases; unmatched bases: 17. The DNA of the CDR3 is TGTGCCAGCAGCCAGGGATACAGGGGGCCGAACAACCCCTCCTACGAGCAGTACTTC. Its protein product is CASSQGYRGPNNPSYEQYF.

V usage is TRBV18 and J usage is TRBJ1-1; 8 nucleotides agree with TRBD1. CDR1 and CDR2 from the germline V gene are KGHSH and LQKENI. The CDR3 loop spans 15 amino acids. The V gene end was trimmed by 5 bases and the J gene end by 5 bases; junction bases not matched to a gene: 10. CDR3 loop: CASSARQGIGTEAFF. CDR3 coding DNA: TGTGCCAGCTCAGCCCGACAGGGGATCGGGACTGAAGCTTTCTTT. Full variable domain (rest looked up from reference TRBV18 and TRBJ1-1): NAGVMQNPRHLVRRRGQEARLRCSPMKGHSHVYWYRQLPEEGLKFMVYLQKENIIDESGMPKERFSAEFPKEGPSILRIQQVVRGDSAAYFCASSARQGIGTEAFFGQGTRLTVV.

This chain uses TRBV28 with TRBJ1-1; D unclear. This CDR3 comprises 12 residues. The germline gives CDR1 MDHEN, CDR2 SYDVKM. V lost 3 bases to trimming and J lost 6 bases, with 8 bases between them. CDR3 DNA sequence: TGTGCCAGCAGTTTCGGCGGGGCTGAAGCTTTCTTT. Translated: CASSFGGAEAFF.

CDR3 protein: CASSYSIRGRGTDTQYF. The CDR3 bases are TGTGCCAGCAGCTACTCGATCAGGGGGCGCGGCACAGATACGCAGTATTTT. The rearrangement joins TRBV11-2 to TRBJ2-3; 8 bases line up with TRBD1. This CDR3 is 17 amino acids long. With V trimmed by 4 bases and J by 1 base, 10 bases remained unmatched. The germline gives CDR1 SGHAT, CDR2 FQNNGV.

The genes are TRBV7-3 and TRBJ2-3; a possible D gene is TRBD2 (6 bases). Germline V gene lookup returns CDR1 SGHTA and CDR2 FQGTGA. Between the trimmed V and J ends, which lost 0 bases and 0 bases, there was a span of 16 bases. The CDR3 consists of 18 residues. CDR3 region: CASSLTGLRRGSTDTQYF. The CDR3 DNA reads as TGTGCCAGCAGCTTAACGGGACTGAGGCGGGGCAGCACAGATACGCAGTATTTT.

The chain recombines TRBV2 with TRBJ2-7, with 9 bases lining up with TRBD1. The CDR3 is 11 amino acids. V trimming: 9 bases; J trimming: 6 bases; junction bases outside the gene matches: 3. Germline CDR1 is SNHLY and CDR2 is FYNNEI. DNA for the CDR3: TGTGCCAGGGGACAGGGTGGCGAGCAGTACTTC. Residues: CARGQGGEQYF.

V gene TRBV7-2 combines with J gene TRBJ1-2, with D hard to call. The CDR3 covers 14 residues. In germline, CDR1 is SGHTA, CDR2 FQGNSA. The ends were cut back, 5 bases at V and 2 bases at J, with 12 bases in the middle. Here the CDR3 reads CASSPESLNYGYTF. As DNA, the CDR3 is TGTGCCAGCAGCCCGGAGAGCCTCAACTATGGCTACACCTTC.

The rearrangement links TRBV28 to TRBJ2-5, with 10 bases identical to TRBD2. With V trimmed by 7 bases and J by 4 bases, 12 bases remained unmatched. Germline V gives CDR1 MDHEN, CDR2 SYDVKM. This CDR3 is built from 16 residues. In nucleotides, the CDR3 is TGTGCCAGCAAAGAAACCGGGACTAGCGTAGTAGAGACCCAGTACTTC. It encodes CASKETGTSVVETQYF.

The rearrangement uses TRBV6-5 and TRBJ1-5; unclear D gene. This CDR3 spans 13 amino acids. Per germline, CDR1 MNHEY and CDR2 SVGAGI. The germline V and J ends were trimmed by 6 bases and 4 bases, with 10 bases remaining between them. The CDR3 DNA reads as TGTGCCAGCAGGGAGTCCTTGAATCAGCCCCAGCATTTT. As protein: CASRESLNQPQHF.